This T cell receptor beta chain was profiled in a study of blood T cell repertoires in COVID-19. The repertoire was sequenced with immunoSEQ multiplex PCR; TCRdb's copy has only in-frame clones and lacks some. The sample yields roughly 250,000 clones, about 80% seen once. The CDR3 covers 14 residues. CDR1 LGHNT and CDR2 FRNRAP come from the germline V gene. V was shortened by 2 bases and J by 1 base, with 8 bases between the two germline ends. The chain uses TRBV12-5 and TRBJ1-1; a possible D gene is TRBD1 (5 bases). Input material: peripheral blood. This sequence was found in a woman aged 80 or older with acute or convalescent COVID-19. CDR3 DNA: TGTGCTAGTGGTTTGAGGGGAACGAACACTGAAGCTTTCTTT. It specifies CASGLRGTNTEAFF.